The T cell receptor (beta chain) described here comes from a study of long-term antiretroviral therapy in people with HIV. With regard to this clone: What it binds is unknown.

Trimming shortened V by 2 bases and J by 6 bases, and 8 bases separated the two germline ends. The germline CDR1 and CDR2 sequences are SGHAT and FQNNGV. The CDR3 loop spans 12 amino acids. Every participant with HIV received treatment in the United States. Specimens retained about 0.95-10 million cryopreserved PBMC preceding DNA extraction. General study findings and limits: Subsequent to ART, diversity was augmented yet persisted below that of transplant donor controls. Dominance of pre-ART expanded clones persisted, fluctuating and often declining after ART.

Samples were assayed with immunoSEQ v3.0 at survey level. Clones were sequenced by immunoSEQ multiplex PCR, and TCRdb holds only the in-frame ones, with some missing. The sample holds around 17,000 clones, around 90% seen once. The sequencing used unsorted PBMCs, collected 6.9 years after starting antiretroviral therapy. This TCR came from a man aged 45-65 years with HIV. The J gene is TRBJ2-7, the V gene TRBV11-2; no definite D call. The CDR3 loop reads CASSLFVVEQYF. The CDR3, as DNA: TGTGCCAGCAGCTTATTTGTAGTCGAGCAGTACTTC.